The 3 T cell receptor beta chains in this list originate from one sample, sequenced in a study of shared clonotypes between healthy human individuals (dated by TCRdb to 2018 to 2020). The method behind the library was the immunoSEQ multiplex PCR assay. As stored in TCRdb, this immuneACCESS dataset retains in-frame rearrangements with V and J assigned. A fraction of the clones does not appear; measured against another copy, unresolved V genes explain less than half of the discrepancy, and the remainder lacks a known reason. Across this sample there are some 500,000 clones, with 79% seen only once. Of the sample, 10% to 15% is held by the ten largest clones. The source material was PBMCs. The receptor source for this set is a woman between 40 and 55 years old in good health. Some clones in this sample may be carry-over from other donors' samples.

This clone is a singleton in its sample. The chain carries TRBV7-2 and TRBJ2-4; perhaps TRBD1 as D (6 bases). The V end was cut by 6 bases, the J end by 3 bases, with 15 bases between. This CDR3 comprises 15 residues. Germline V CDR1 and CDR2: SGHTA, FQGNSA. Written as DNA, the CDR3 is TGTGCCAGCAGACCAAGCCCAGGGGACAAAAACATTCAGTACTTC. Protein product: CASRPSPGDKNIQYF.

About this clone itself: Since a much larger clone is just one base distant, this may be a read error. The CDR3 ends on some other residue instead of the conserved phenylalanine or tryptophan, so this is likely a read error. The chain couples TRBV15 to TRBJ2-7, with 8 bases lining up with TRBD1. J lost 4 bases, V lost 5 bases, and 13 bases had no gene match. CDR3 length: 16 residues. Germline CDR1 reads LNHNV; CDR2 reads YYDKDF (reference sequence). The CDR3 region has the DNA TGTGCCACCAGCGACAGGGGCTCAGCGGGTATATACGAGCAGTACTCC. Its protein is CATSDRGSAGIYEQYS.

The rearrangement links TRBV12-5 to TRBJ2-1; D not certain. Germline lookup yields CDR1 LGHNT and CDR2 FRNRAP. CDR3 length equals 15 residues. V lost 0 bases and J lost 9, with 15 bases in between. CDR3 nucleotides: TGTGCTAGTGGTTTGGTAGCAGGAGTAATAGCTGAGCAGTTCTTC. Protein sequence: CASGLVAGVIAEQFF.